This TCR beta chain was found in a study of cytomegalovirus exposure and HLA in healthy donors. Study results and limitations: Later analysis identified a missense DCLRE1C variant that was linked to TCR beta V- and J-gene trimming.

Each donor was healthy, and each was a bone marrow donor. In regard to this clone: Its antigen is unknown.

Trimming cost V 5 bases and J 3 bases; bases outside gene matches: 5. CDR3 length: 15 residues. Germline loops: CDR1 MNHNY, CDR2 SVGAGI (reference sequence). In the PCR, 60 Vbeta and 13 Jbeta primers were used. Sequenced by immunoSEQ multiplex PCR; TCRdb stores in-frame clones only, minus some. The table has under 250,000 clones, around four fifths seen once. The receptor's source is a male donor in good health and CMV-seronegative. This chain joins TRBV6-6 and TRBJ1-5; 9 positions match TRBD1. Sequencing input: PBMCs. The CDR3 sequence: CASSAGQGNNQPQHF. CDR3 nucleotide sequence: TGTGCCAGCAGTGCAGGACAGGGGAACAATCAGCCCCAGCATTTT.